This entry lists 10 T cell receptor beta chains sequenced from one sample in a study of blood T cell repertoires in COVID-19. Generated by immunoSEQ multiplex PCR, the TCRdb table keeps only in-frame clones and is missing some. The sample lists tens of thousands of clones, 78% occurring once. Material: peripheral blood. These receptors were collected from a man older than 75 with acute or convalescent COVID-19.

The V and J genes are TRBV27 and TRBJ1-1; 7 bases agree with TRBD1. Germline V gene data show CDR1 as MNHEY and CDR2 as SMNVEV (reference sequence). CDR3 length equals 14 residues. Germline trimming cut 6 bases from V and 3 bases from J; bases unmatched to any gene: 7. The CDR3 DNA is TGTGCCAGCAGCTCAACAGGGGTTGACACTGAAGCTTTCTTT. Translated, it gives CASSSTGVDTEAFF.

The chain employs TRBV30 and TRBJ1-2; 7 bases line up with TRBD1. Trimming took 5 bases from V and 4 from J; bases not matched to a gene: 7. The CDR3 contains 13 residues. CDR1 GTSNPN and CDR2 SVGIG come from the germline V gene (reference sequence). The CDR3 DNA sequence: TGTGCCTGGGGGGACAGCGATACCTATGGCTACACCTTC. The encoded protein is CAWGDSDTYGYTF.

J is TRBJ1-3 and V is TRBV19, with TRBD1 matching 7 bases. There are 15 residues in the CDR3. Germline-derived CDR1 and CDR2 are LNHDA and SQIVND (reference sequence). J lost 1 base, V lost 4 bases, and 4 bases had no gene match. CDR3 nucleotides: TGTGCCAGTAGTAACGACAGGGAGTCTGGAAACACCATATATTTT. Protein product: CASSNDRESGNTIYF.

V is TRBV6-6 and J is TRBJ2-7; possibly TRBD1 for D (6 bases). Germline V lookup: CDR1 MNHNY, CDR2 SVGAGI (reference sequence). This CDR3 contains 14 residues. Trimming shortened V by 3 bases and J by 6 bases, and 15 bases separated the two germline ends. This chain's CDR3 is CASSYSYRAGEQYF. The DNA of the CDR3 is TGTGCCAGCAGTTATTCCTACAGGGCGGGCGAGCAGTACTTC.

This sequence joins TRBV7-9 and TRBJ1-1; D might be TRBD1 (5 bases). The germline V and J ends were trimmed by 1 base and 3 bases, with 9 bases remaining between them. Per the germline V gene, CDR1 is SEHNR and CDR2 is FQNEAQ (reference sequence). The CDR3 covers 14 residues. CDR3 region: CASSLVGGDTEAFF. CDR3 DNA: TGTGCCAGCAGCTTAGTTGGGGGGGACACTGAAGCTTTCTTT. The full variable domain, rest sourced from reference TRBV7-9 and TRBJ1-1, is DTGVSQNPRHKITKRGQNVTFRCDPISEHNRLYWYRQTLGQGPEFLTYFQNEAQLEKSRLLSDRFSAERPKGSFSTLEIQRTEQGDSAMYLCASSLVGGDTEAFFGQGTRLTVV.

This clone was recorded once. The rearrangement links TRBV6-5 to TRBJ2-3; possible D gene TRBD1, 6 bases. The V end was cut by 2 bases, the J end by 0 bases, with 6 bases between. The CDR3 extends over 14 amino acids. CDR1 and CDR2 (germline): MNHEY, SVGAGI. The CDR3 DNA is TGTGCCAGCAGTTACGACAGGAGCACAGATACGCAGTATTTT. It yields the protein CASSYDRSTDTQYF.

The chain has TRBV29-1 and TRBJ2-7; D possibly corresponds to TRBD2 (7 bases). The V and J ends lost 5 bases and 1 base respectively, with 18 bases between them. Germline V gene lookup returns CDR1 SQVTM and CDR2 ANQGSEA. There are 15 residues in the CDR3. The CDR3 DNA reads TGCAGCGTTCAGGGGCTAGCGGTCACTTCCTACGAGCAGTACTTC. Translated, it gives CSVQGLAVTSYEQYF.

The chain has TRBV5-4 and TRBJ1-1; 10 bases map to TRBD1. The CDR3 extends over 14 amino acids. The J segment lost 4 bases and the V segment lost 0 bases, leaving 0 bases of the junction unmatched. Germline CDR1 reads SGHNT; CDR2 reads YYREEE (reference sequence). CDR3 in DNA: TGTGCCAGCAGCTTGGGGACAGGGGGCACTGAAGCTTTCTTT. Protein: CASSLGTGGTEAFF.

The chain employs TRBV7-7 and TRBJ2-5, with a tentative D call TRBD2 (5 bases). Germline V CDR1 and CDR2: SSHAT, FNYEAQ (reference sequence). V lost 0 bases to trimming and J lost 1 base, with 9 bases between them. The CDR3 loop spans 15 amino acids. CDR3 in DNA: TGTGCCAGCAGCTTAGCGAGGGCGGCCCAAGAGACCCAGTACTTC. Encoded protein: CASSLARAAQETQYF.

In this sample, this clone turned up a few times. This chain uses TRBV7-3 with TRBJ2-3, with D possibly TRBD2 on 6 matching bases. Trimming took 5 bases from V and 4 from J, leaving 13 bases between them. The CDR3 consists of 14 residues. Germline V gives CDR1 SGHTA, CDR2 FQGTGA. CDR3 sequence: CASSGLGGADTQYF. The CDR3 coding sequence is TGTGCCAGCAGCGGGCTGGGCGGGGCAGATACGCAGTATTTT.